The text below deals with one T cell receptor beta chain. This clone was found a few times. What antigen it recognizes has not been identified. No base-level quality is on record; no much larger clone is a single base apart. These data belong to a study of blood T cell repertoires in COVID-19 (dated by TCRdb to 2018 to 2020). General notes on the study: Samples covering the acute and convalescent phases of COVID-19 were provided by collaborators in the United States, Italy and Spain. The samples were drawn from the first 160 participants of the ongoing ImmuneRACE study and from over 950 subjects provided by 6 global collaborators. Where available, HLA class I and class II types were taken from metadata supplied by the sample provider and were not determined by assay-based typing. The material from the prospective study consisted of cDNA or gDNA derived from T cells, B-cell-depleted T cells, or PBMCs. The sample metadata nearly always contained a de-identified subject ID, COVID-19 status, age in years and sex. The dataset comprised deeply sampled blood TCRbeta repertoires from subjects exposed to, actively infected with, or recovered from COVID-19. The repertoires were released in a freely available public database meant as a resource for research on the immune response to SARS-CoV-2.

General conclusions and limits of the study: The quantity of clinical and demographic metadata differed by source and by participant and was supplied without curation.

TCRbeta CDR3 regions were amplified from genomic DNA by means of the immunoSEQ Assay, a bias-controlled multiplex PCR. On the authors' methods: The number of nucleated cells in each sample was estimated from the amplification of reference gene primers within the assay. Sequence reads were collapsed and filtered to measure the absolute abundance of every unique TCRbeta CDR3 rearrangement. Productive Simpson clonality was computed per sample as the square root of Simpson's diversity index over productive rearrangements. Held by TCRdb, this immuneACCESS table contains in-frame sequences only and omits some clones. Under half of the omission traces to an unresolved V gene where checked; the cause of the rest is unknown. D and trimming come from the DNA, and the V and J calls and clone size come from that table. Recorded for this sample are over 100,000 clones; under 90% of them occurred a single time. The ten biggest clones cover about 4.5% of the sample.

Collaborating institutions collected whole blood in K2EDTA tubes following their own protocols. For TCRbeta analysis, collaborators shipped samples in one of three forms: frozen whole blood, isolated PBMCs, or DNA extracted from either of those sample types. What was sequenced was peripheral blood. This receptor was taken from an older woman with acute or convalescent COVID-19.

CDR3 loop: CASSQEGMDRNYGYTF. The base sequence is TGCGCCAGCAGCCAAGAAGGTATGGACAGAAACTATGGCTACACCTTC. The rearrangement joined TRBV4-3 to TRBJ1-2; TRBD1 is perhaps the D gene, given 6 matching bases. V lost 0 bases and J lost 2 bases; the stretch between them is 13 bases long. The germline V gene provides CDR1 LGHNA and CDR2 YSLEER. Including cysteine and phenylalanine, the CDR3 has 16 amino acids. Only the CDR3 DNA stays, 48 bases, in frame from base 1.